The 10 T cell receptor beta chains presented below share a single source sample, sequenced in a study of CD8 T cells in ankylosing spondylitis. Study-level results: Characteristic, it appeared, of ankylosing spondylitis blood was a TCR beta motif of several highly homologous variants.

These receptors have no known antigen. TCRdb recomputed calls from the 5' RACE reads with MiXCR, one row per CDR3 protein. The sample lists more than 600,000 distinct CDR3 sequences, around 19% occurring once. Sequenced material: blood, either unsorted or a sorted T cell fraction (not recorded which). Receptor source: a male donor with ankylosing spondylitis.

This clonotype was found a few times. V usage is TRBV12-3 or TRBV12-4 and J usage is TRBJ1-5; TRBD1 matches 8 bases. J was trimmed by 1 base and V by 5 bases; bases with no gene match: 4. The CDR3 is made up of 15 amino acids. CDR3 sequence (DNA): TGTGCCAGCAGTCTGACAGGGGTGAGCAATCAGCCCCAGCATTTT. Translating it yields CASSLTGVSNQPQHF.

The chain joins TRBV20-1 to TRBJ2-3; possible D gene TRBD1, 5 bases. Looked up from germline, CDR1 is DFQATT and CDR2 is SNEGSKA (reference sequence). The CDR3 extends over 16 amino acids. Trimming took off 0 bases at V and 2 bases at J, with 15 bases between the two ends. The CDR3 region has the DNA TGCAGTGCTAGAGATAAAGACAGCCTCATCACAGATACGCAGTATTTT. Encoded protein: CSARDKDSLITDTQYF.

V gene TRBV7-8 combines with J gene TRBJ2-5, with 9 bases that match TRBD2. The ends lost 0 bases at V and 3 bases at J; junction bases unmatched: 5. The germline V gene encodes CDR1 SGHVS and CDR2 FQNEAQ. This CDR3 contains 16 residues. CDR3 protein: CASSLAEAGGKETQYF. The CDR3 DNA follows: TGTGCCAGCAGCTTAGCGGAGGCGGGGGGGAAAGAGACCCAGTACTTC. Based on the CDR3 plus reference TRBV7-8 and TRBJ2-5, the full variable domain is GAGVSQSPRYKVAKRGQDVALRCDPISGHVSLFWYQQALGQGPEFLTYFQNEAQLDKSGLPSDRFFAERPEGSVSTLKIQRTQQEDSAVYLCASSLAEAGGKETQYFGPGTRLLVL.

The chain joins TRBV27 to TRBJ2-3, with TRBD2 matching over 7 bases. Germline-derived CDR1 and CDR2 are MNHEY and SMNVEV (reference sequence). V shed 1 base and J 4 bases; nucleotides not matched to a gene: 8. The CDR3 has 16 amino acids. In DNA, the CDR3 is TGTGCCAGCAGTTTATGGGGAGGGCTAATGCCAGATACGCAGTATTTT. Encoded protein: CASSLWGGLMPDTQYF.

The chain uses TRBV27 and TRBJ2-1, with TRBD1 matching 10 bases. Germline CDR1 is MNHEY and CDR2 is SMNVEV (reference sequence). The CDR3 totals 16 residues. V lost 5 bases to trimming and J lost 2 bases; unmatched junction nucleotides: 6. CDR3 nucleotide sequence: TGTGCCAGCAGTACCTTGGACAGGGGGACCTACAATGAGCAGTTCTTC. This encodes CASSTLDRGTYNEQFF.

The table lists this clonotype with a few counts. The rearrangement uses TRBV29-1 and TRBJ1-1; possible D gene TRBD1, 5 bases. Deletions cut 7 bases from V and 1 base from J, with 13 bases between. This CDR3 spans 13 amino acids. Germline V CDR1 and CDR2: SQVTM, ANQGSEA. CDR3 sequence (DNA): TGCAGCGCGCTACAGGTAACGAACACTGAAGCTTTCTTT. Residues: CSALQVTNTEAFF.

V is TRBV5-1 and J is TRBJ2-7; D gene unclear. Germline CDR1 and CDR2: SGHRS and YFSETQ. This CDR3 is 14 amino acids long. Between the trimmed V and J ends, which lost 0 bases and 3 bases, there was a span of 10 bases. The DNA for the CDR3 is TGCGCCAGCAGCTTGGGAGGCCTGGTCTACGAGCAGTACTTC. Protein product: CASSLGGLVYEQYF.

In this sample, this clonotype turned up once. CDR3 loop: CASGLVGEGGTQYF. Written as DNA, the CDR3 is TGCGCCAGCGGTTTGGTTGGCGAGGGGGGGACCCAGTACTTC. The rearrangement uses TRBV10-2 and TRBJ2-5; D assignment may be TRBD1 or TRBD2 (6 bases each). Germline V CDR1 and CDR2: WSHSY, SAAADI. V was pared by 8 bases and J by 7 bases, with 20 bases between. CDR3 size: 14 residues.

The chain is built from TRBV20-1 and TRBJ2-3, with 9 bases identical to TRBD2. This CDR3 contains 14 residues. J gave up 5 bases and V 5 bases, and 8 bases lay outside the gene matches. Germline CDR1 and CDR2: DFQATT and SNEGSKA (reference sequence). In nucleotides, the CDR3 is TGCAGTGCTTTTAGCGGGAGCTACAAAGATACGCAGTATTTT. Translating it yields CSAFSGSYKDTQYF.

This clonotype was picked up a small number of times. The V and J genes are TRBV27 and TRBJ1-3; 9 bases are shared with TRBD1. V trimming: 8 bases; J trimming: 2 bases; junction bases outside the gene matches: 7. The CDR3 spans 15 residues. CDR1 MNHEY and CDR2 SMNVEV come from the germline V gene (reference sequence). The CDR3 DNA is TGTGCCAGCCGACCGGGACAGGGACCTGGAAACACCATATATTTT. Translated: CASRPGQGPGNTIYF.